This T cell receptor (beta chain) derives from a study of breast tumors, draining lymph nodes, adjacent tissues. Findings and caveats of the study: Compared with basal-like, luminal-like tumors shared significantly more repertoire with nontumor tissue. That most tumor T cells come from lymph nodes remained unproven. Findings are consistent with lymph node origin and intratumoral expansion of most tumor T cells.

TCRdb re-called the multiplex PCR reads with MiXCR, one entry per CDR3 protein. In the table there are some 47,000 distinct CDR3 sequences, roughly 41% of which are singletons. With respect to this clonotype: What it binds is not known.

The CDR3 totals 17 residues. In germline, CDR1 is LGHNA, CDR2 YSLEER. V was clipped by 0 bases and J by 0 bases; unmatched bases: 6. The chain uses TRBV4-3 and TRBJ1-1; 8 bases are shared with TRBD1. The sequenced material came from breast tumor tissue. This TCR came from a female donor with breast cancer. Some clones in this sample may be carry-over from other donors' samples. In DNA, the CDR3 is TGCGCCAGCAGCCAAGATCGTGGACAGGGAATGAACACTGAAGCTTTCTTT. Protein sequence: CASSQDRGQGMNTEAFF.